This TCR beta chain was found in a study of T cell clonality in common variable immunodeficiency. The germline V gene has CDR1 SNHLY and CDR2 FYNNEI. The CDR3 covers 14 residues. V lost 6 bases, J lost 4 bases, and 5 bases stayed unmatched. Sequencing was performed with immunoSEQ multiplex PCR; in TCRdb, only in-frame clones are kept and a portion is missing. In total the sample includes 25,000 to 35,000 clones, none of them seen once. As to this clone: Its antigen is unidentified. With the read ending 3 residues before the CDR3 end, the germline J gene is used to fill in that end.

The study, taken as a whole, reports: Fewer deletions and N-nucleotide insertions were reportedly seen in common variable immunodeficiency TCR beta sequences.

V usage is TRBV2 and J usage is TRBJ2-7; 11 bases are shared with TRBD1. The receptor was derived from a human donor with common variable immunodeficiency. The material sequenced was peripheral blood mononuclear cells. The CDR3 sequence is CASRRGQGAYEQYF. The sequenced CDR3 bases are TGTGCCAGCAGGCGTGGACAGGGGGCTTACGAG.